A single sample is the source of the 12 T cell receptor beta chains below, sequenced in a study of cytomegalovirus exposure and HLA in healthy donors. TCRdb's table, derived via immunoSEQ multiplex PCR, lists solely in-frame clones and lacks some. This sample has around 120,000 clones, with about 82% found just once. The sequencing sample was made of PBMCs. The receptor source for this set is a man between 18 and 29 years old in good health and CMV-seronegative.

This chain links TRBV28 with TRBJ1-1; possible D gene TRBD1, 6 bases. The CDR3 is 16 residues long. The ends were cut back, 8 bases at V and 1 base at J, with 20 bases in the middle. CDR1 is MDHEN, CDR2 SYDVKM, per germline. Here the CDR3 DNA reads TGTGCCAGCGGGTCCTCCCCGGGGGGCCAGAACACTGAAGCTTTCTTT. Its translation is CASGSSPGGQNTEAFF.

This sequence joins TRBV6-6 and TRBJ1-2, with 11 bases lining up with TRBD1. The CDR3 is 16 residues long. The V segment lost 2 bases and the J segment 6 bases; nucleotides outside the gene matches: 8. Germline assignment: CDR1 MNHNY and CDR2 SVGAGI (reference sequence). DNA for the CDR3: TGTGCCAGCAGTTACGATAGGACAGGGGGCGCAGATGGCTACACCTTC. It encodes CASSYDRTGGADGYTF.

This chain joins TRBV9 and TRBJ2-5; the D is unclear. The CDR3 length is 14 residues. Germline CDR1 and CDR2: SGDLS and YYNGEE. Trimming shortened V by 0 bases and J by 5 bases, and 11 bases separated the two germline ends. The CDR3: CASSVGRNGETQYF. CDR3 bases: TGTGCCAGCAGCGTAGGCAGGAATGGGGAGACCCAGTACTTC.

The rearrangement joins TRBV6-5 to TRBJ1-6, with 7 bases lining up with TRBD1. J lost 4 bases, V lost 4 bases, and 4 bases had no gene match. This CDR3 has 15 amino acids. CDR1 and CDR2 from the germline V gene are MNHEY and SVGAGI. The CDR3, as DNA: TGTGCCAGCAGTTTGGACAGGAGGTATAATTCACCCCTCCACTTT. It encodes CASSLDRRYNSPLHF.

A note on this clone: Other DNA sequences in the sample encode the same CDR3. CDR3 sequence: CASSLSGDNQPQHF. CDR3 nucleotides: TGCGCCAGCAGCTTGTCCGGGGACAATCAGCCCCAGCATTTT. The chain employs TRBV5-1 and TRBJ1-5; D call uncertain. The CDR3 contains 14 residues. The germline V gene has CDR1 SGHRS and CDR2 YFSETQ. V lost 1 base, J lost 3 bases, and 8 bases lay in between.

The chain joins TRBV18 to TRBJ2-7; 8 nucleotides agree with TRBD1. The CDR3 contains 16 residues. Trimming cost V 1 base and J 2 bases; bases outside gene matches: 7. CDR1 is KGHSH and CDR2 is LQKENI in the germline V gene. The CDR3 DNA reads TGTGCCAGCTCACCACTGGGGACAGGTTCGACCTACGAGCAGTACTTC. This translates into CASSPLGTGSTYEQYF.

This CDR3 is CASSPTGQGHTIYF. In DNA, the CDR3 is TGTGCCAGCTCACCAACGGGACAGGGCCACACCATATATTTT. The rearrangement links TRBV18 to TRBJ1-3; the match to TRBD1 covers 9 bases. The CDR3 covers 14 residues. The germline gives CDR1 KGHSH, CDR2 LQKENI. V lost 2 bases, J lost 8 bases, and 4 bases stayed unmatched. The variable domain in full, with the rest retrieved from reference TRBV18 and TRBJ1-3, is NAGVMQNPRHLVRRRGQEARLRCSPMKGHSHVYWYRQLPEEGLKFMVYLQKENIIDESGMPKERFSAEFPKEGPSILRIQQVVRGDSAAYFCASSPTGQGHTIYFGEGSWLTVV.

The chain recombines TRBV27 with TRBJ2-2; D gene uncertain. Trimming cost V 7 bases and J 6 bases, with 6 bases left between them. The CDR3 sequence is 11 residues long. Germline CDR1 and CDR2: MNHEY and SMNVEV (reference sequence). The CDR3 protein is CASTESGELFF. As DNA, the CDR3 is TGTGCCAGCACGGAGTCCGGGGAGCTGTTTTTT.

The chain links TRBV5-4 to TRBJ1-1; TRBD1 agrees at 8 bases. The CDR3 sequence is 15 residues long. Germline-derived CDR1 and CDR2 are SGHNT and YYREEE (reference sequence). V dropped 0 bases and J dropped 3; count of bases not matched to a gene: 4. The CDR3 coding sequence is TGTGCCAGCAGCTTGGGCAGGGGGCCGGACACTGAAGCTTTCTTT. Translated: CASSLGRGPDTEAFF.

This sequence joins TRBV10-3 and TRBJ1-1; D unresolved. In germline, CDR1 is ENHRY, CDR2 SYGVKD. The V gene lost 11 bases and the J gene lost 1 base, with 14 bases spanning the gap. This CDR3 is 13 amino acids long. The CDR3 region has the DNA TGTGCCCACGCTGCTTTGGCGAACACTGAAGCTTTCTTT. Its translation: CAHAALANTEAFF.

The V gene is TRBV6-5, the J gene TRBJ1-2; TRBD1 matches 7 bases. Germline lookup yields CDR1 MNHEY and CDR2 SVGAGI. This CDR3 comprises 15 residues. V lost 2 bases, J lost 3 bases, and 6 bases stayed unmatched. Here the CDR3 reads CASSYVQGVYYGYTF. The CDR3 DNA reads as TGTGCCAGCAGTTACGTTCAGGGGGTATACTATGGCTACACCTTC.

The V call is TRBV7-9, the J call TRBJ2-1; 7 bases agree with TRBD2. V shed 2 bases, J shed 5 bases, and the junction held 15 bases outside the gene matches. The germline gives CDR1 SEHNR, CDR2 FQNEAQ (reference sequence). The CDR3 is 18 amino acids. The DNA for the CDR3 is TGTGCCAGCAGCTTATTTGGCCCGACTAGCAGCCTCCACAATGAGCAGTTCTTC. It translates to CASSLFGPTSSLHNEQFF.